The next 32 T cell receptor beta chains were all read from a single sample in a study of T cells in women clearing cervical HPV infection. TCRdb's copy holds only in-frame clones and misses some; the assay was immunoSEQ multiplex PCR. Recorded for this sample: 23,000 or so clones. The specimen was blood buffy coat. These receptors came from a woman between 18 and 75 years old with a cervical HPV16 infection that either progressed to CIN3+ or cleared (not recorded which).

About this clone: The sequenced fragment ends 3 residues before the CDR3 boundary, so the rest is inferred from the germline J gene. The chain recombines TRBV29-1 with TRBJ2-7; 7 bases are shared with TRBD1. The ends lost 6 bases at V and 6 bases at J; junction bases unmatched: 8. Germline V gene sequence: CDR1 SQVTM, CDR2 ANQGSEA. This CDR3 region has 12 residues. The CDR3 loop is CSVRTGDGEQYF. Incomplete CDR3 DNA: TGCAGCGTACGGACAGGTGACGGCGAG.

With respect to this clone: The read ends 3 residues shy of where the CDR3 ends; the end is completed using the germline J gene. The chain is built from TRBV7-2 and TRBJ1-2; no firm D call. The germline V gene encodes CDR1 SGHTA and CDR2 FQGNSA. CDR3 length: 14 residues. The CDR3 loop is CASSSSSRLDTYTF. Incomplete CDR3 DNA: TGTGCCAGCAGCTCCTCTTCGAGGCTCGATACC.

Concerning this clone: The read is 3 residues too short to cover the CDR3 end, so that end is filled in from the germline J gene. The rearrangement links TRBV7-9 to TRBJ2-2, with TRBD2 as a possible D gene (5 bases). Germline CDR1 is SEHNR and CDR2 is FQNEAQ (reference sequence). This CDR3 region has 14 residues. The CDR3 loop is CASSPRGSNEKLFF. The CDR3 DNA, read in part, is TGTGCCAGCAGCCCGAGAGGGTCTAATGAAAAG. The whole variable domain, remainder taken from reference TRBV7-9 and TRBJ2-2, is DTGVSQNPRHKITKRGQNVTFRCDPISEHNRLYWYRQTLGQGPEFLTYFQNEAQLEKSRLLSDRFSAERPKGSFSTLEIQRTEQGDSAMYLCASSPRGSNEKLFFGEGSRLTVL.

Regarding this clone: The CDR3 end is not reached by the read, which stops 3 residues before it; the germline J gene fills it in. The chain employs TRBV6-2 or TRBV6-3 and TRBJ2-3; maybe TRBD2 (7 bases). Germline V lookup: CDR1 MNHEY, CDR2 SVGEGT. The CDR3 is 16 residues long. V dropped 2 bases and J dropped 2 bases, with 14 bases sitting between them. The CDR3 spells CASSYGWGGPTDTQYF. The covered CDR3 bases are TGTGCCAGCAGTTACGGGTGGGGGGGCCCCACAGATACG.

Concerning this clone: The sequenced fragment ends 3 residues before the CDR3 boundary, so the rest is inferred from the germline J gene. This sequence joins TRBV13 and TRBJ1-2; 7 nucleotides line up with TRBD1. This CDR3 contains 14 residues. Per germline, CDR1 PRHDT and CDR2 FYEKMQ (reference sequence). Here the CDR3 reads CASSLGGGSYDYTF. CDR3 DNA, as far as it was read: TGTGCCAGCAGCTTAGGAGGGGGCTCCTACGAC.

Notes on this clone: The read ends 3 residues shy of where the CDR3 ends; the end is completed using the germline J gene. The chain uses TRBV7-9 and TRBJ1-4; D gene ambiguous. There are 14 residues in the CDR3. CDR1 is SEHNR and CDR2 is FQNEAQ in the germline V gene (reference sequence). CDR3 sequence: CASSPDLGNSPLFF. Incomplete CDR3 DNA: TGTGCCAGCAGCCCCGACCTAGGCAATTCACCA. Looking up the rest from reference TRBV7-9 and TRBJ1-4 gives the full variable domain: DTGVSQNPRHKITKRGQNVTFRCDPISEHNRLYWYRQTLGQGPEFLTYFQNEAQLEKSRLLSDRFSAERPKGSFSTLEIQRTEQGDSAMYLCASSPDLGNSPLFFGSGTQLSVL.

A remark on this clone: The CDR3 extends 3 residues past the end of the read, so its final part is completed from the germline J gene. This chain joins TRBV19 and TRBJ2-5, with no clear D. This CDR3 has 14 residues. CDR1 and CDR2 from the germline V gene are LNHDA and SQIVND (reference sequence). Trimming took 3 bases from V and 2 from J, leaving 10 bases between them. The CDR3 sequence: CASSILGVQETQYF. The covered CDR3 bases are TGTGCCAGTAGTATTCTGGGCGTGCAAGAGACC.

Remarks on this clone: Coverage ceases 3 residues before the CDR3 finishes, and the germline J gene fills in the end. The chain links TRBV18 to TRBJ1-2; D is unresolved. The CDR3 contains 13 residues. Germline values: CDR1 KGHSH, CDR2 LQKENI. The CDR3 sequence is CASSPGPTYDYTF. CDR3 DNA, as far as it was read: TGTGCCAGCTCACCGGGCCCTACCTACGAC.

With regard to this clone: The read is 3 residues too short to cover the CDR3 end, so that end is filled in from the germline J gene. The V gene is TRBV29-1, the J gene TRBJ1-4; 7 positions agree with TRBD1. The CDR3 is 13 residues long. Germline lookup yields CDR1 SQVTM and CDR2 ANQGSEA. V gave up 5 bases and J gave up 5 bases; unmatched junction bases: 5. CDR3 amino acids: CSVRQGGNEKLFF. Incomplete CDR3 DNA: TGCAGCGTTCGGCAGGGGGGAAATGAAAAA.

Note on this clone: Sequencing ends 3 residues short of the CDR3 end; the germline J gene provides the rest. The chain links TRBV2 to TRBJ2-7; D might be TRBD2 (6 bases). The CDR3 covers 11 residues. Trimming stripped 6 bases from V and 4 bases from J, with 7 bases between. Germline-derived CDR1 and CDR2 are SNHLY and FYNNEI. The part of the CDR3 DNA that was read is TGTGCCAGCAGGGAGGGTTACGAG. It yields the protein CASREGYE. The whole CDR3 sequence is CASREGYEQYF.

On this clone: Read coverage stops 3 residues before the CDR3 terminus; the germline J gene supplies the remainder. The V call is TRBV5-1, the J call TRBJ2-1; maybe TRBD1 (6 bases). Per the germline V gene, CDR1 is SGHRS and CDR2 is YFSETQ. V was trimmed by 4 bases and J by 5 bases, leaving 16 bases between them. The CDR3 loop spans 15 amino acids. CDR3: CASSRHRDTNNEQFF. The DNA read from the CDR3 is TGCGCCAGCAGCCGACACCGGGACACAAACAATGAG.

Regarding this clone: The DNA ends 3 residues before the CDR3 does, and the rest of the CDR3 is filled in from the germline J gene. The V gene is TRBV7-2, the J gene TRBJ1-1; D remains unclear. Trimming took off 0 bases at V and 1 base at J, with 3 bases between the two ends. This CDR3 has 13 residues. Germline lookup yields CDR1 SGHTA and CDR2 FQGNSA. The chain's CDR3 is CASSLAANTEAFF. The sequenced part of the CDR3 DNA is TGTGCCAGCAGCTTAGCAGCGAACACTGAA.

In the case of this clone: The missing CDR3 end, 3 residues past where the read stops, is filled in from the germline J gene. This chain links TRBV19 with TRBJ1-1; no reliable D call. The CDR3 is 15 residues long. V lost 5 bases and J 3 bases, leaving 16 bases between the germline ends. CDR1 is LNHDA and CDR2 is SQIVND in the germline V gene (reference sequence). This CDR3 reads CASSPRDRVYTEAFF. Incomplete CDR3 DNA: TGTGCCAGTAGTCCACGTGATAGGGTGTACACTGAA.

On this clone itself: The CDR3 end falls 3 residues outside the read, so it is completed with the germline J gene. This sequence joins TRBV7-2 and TRBJ2-1; 9 bases match TRBD2. This CDR3 is 16 amino acids long. The germline CDR1 and CDR2 sequences are SGHTA and FQGNSA. V lost 0 bases, J lost 6 bases, and 6 bases stayed unmatched. CDR3 loop: CASSLAWGGGANEQFF. CDR3 DNA (partial): TGTGCCAGCAGCTTAGCGTGGGGCGGGGGGGCCAATGAG.

Note on this clone: With the read ending 3 residues before the CDR3 end, the germline J gene is used to fill in that end. The J gene is TRBJ2-3, the V gene TRBV7-9; 11 nucleotides align to TRBD2. The germline V gene encodes CDR1 SEHNR and CDR2 FQNEAQ (reference sequence). The CDR3 totals 15 residues. The sequenced part of the CDR3 DNA is TGTGCCAGCGCGGTAGCGGGAGGGGGTGTGGAGACG. It codes for CASAVAGGGVET. The whole CDR3 protein is CASAVAGGGVETQYF.

Worth noting for this clone: The read terminates 3 residues ahead of where the CDR3 ends, so the germline J gene completes it. V and J are TRBV20-1 and TRBJ2-5; possibly TRBD2 for D (6 bases). Trimming shortened V by 7 bases and J by 5 bases, and 17 bases separated the two germline ends. CDR1 is DFQATT and CDR2 is SNEGSKA in the germline V gene (reference sequence). The CDR3 consists of 13 residues. Incomplete CDR3 DNA: TGCAGTGTTATCAATCCGGCGGGGGAGACC. This codes for CSVINPAGET. The entire CDR3 reads CSVINPAGETQYF.

Note on this clone: The read halts 3 residues ahead of the CDR3 end, with the missing end drawn from the germline J gene. J is TRBJ2-3 and V is TRBV6-9, with D tentatively TRBD2 (6 bases). The germline V gene encodes CDR1 MNHGY and CDR2 SVAAGI. The CDR3 extends over 15 amino acids. The V end lost 2 bases, the J end lost 0 bases, and 9 bases lay between the germline ends. The CDR3 loop reads CASSYSGSSTDTQYF. The sequenced CDR3 bases are TGTGCCAGCAGTTATAGCGGGTCAAGCACAGATACG.

Comment on this clone: The read finishes 3 residues shy of the CDR3 end, and the germline J gene is used to complete it. V and J are TRBV20-1 and TRBJ2-3; 10 positions agree with TRBD2. The CDR3 covers 17 residues. V lost 2 bases and J lost 7; bases outside the gene matches: 15. Germline V lookup: CDR1 DFQATT, CDR2 SNEGSKA (reference sequence). The part of the CDR3 DNA that was read is TGCAGTGCTAGACCCGGGGGGCTAGCGGGAGACCCTAATACG. Amino acid sequence: CSARPGGLAGDPNT. The full CDR3 is CSARPGGLAGDPNTQYF.

In regard to this clone: The CDR3 end falls 3 residues outside the read, so it is completed with the germline J gene. The genes are TRBV7-9 and TRBJ2-1; 7 nucleotides line up with TRBD1. Germline CDR1 is SEHNR and CDR2 is FQNEAQ (reference sequence). J gave up 5 bases and V 2 bases, and 6 bases lay outside the gene matches. This CDR3 contains 15 residues. The sequenced part of the CDR3 DNA is TGTGCCAGCAGCTTAATCCGACAGGGACACAATGAG. Protein sequence: CASSLIRQGHNE. The full CDR3 is CASSLIRQGHNEQFF.

Details on this clone: The read halts 3 residues ahead of the CDR3 end, with the missing end drawn from the germline J gene. The chain links TRBV20-1 to TRBJ2-5; maybe TRBD1 (5 bases). The V gene's germline CDR1 is DFQATT and CDR2 SNEGSKA (reference sequence). The CDR3 length is 12 residues. Trimming pared 3 bases from V and 2 bases from J, leaving 7 bases between. CDR3 protein: CSARDTQETQYF. The covered CDR3 bases are TGCAGTGCTAGGGACACACAAGAGACC.

As for this clone: The missing CDR3 end, 3 residues past where the read stops, is filled in from the germline J gene. The rearrangement uses TRBV12-3 or TRBV12-4 and TRBJ1-5, with 7 bases aligning to TRBD1. CDR3 length: 14 amino acids. After removal of 7 bases from V and 4 bases from J, the junction contained 7 bases not matched to a gene. The CDR3 sequence: CASTPRQGNQPQHF. The part of the CDR3 DNA that was read is TGTGCCAGCACCCCTCGACAGGGTAATCAGCCC.

Of note for this clone: The DNA ends 3 residues before the CDR3 does, and the rest of the CDR3 is filled in from the germline J gene. V is TRBV19 and J is TRBJ2-3, with 10 bases that match TRBD1. Germline-derived CDR1 and CDR2 are LNHDA and SQIVND (reference sequence). The CDR3 spans 14 residues. V dropped 8 bases and J dropped 3; count of bases not matched to a gene: 5. The CDR3 protein is CASGDRGWTDTQYF. The sequenced part of the CDR3 DNA is TGTGCCAGTGGGGACAGGGGTTGGACAGATACG.

As regards this clone: The read terminates 3 residues before the CDR3 end, so the remaining end is supplied by the germline J gene. The V and J genes are TRBV7-6 and TRBJ2-2, with D possibly TRBD1 on 6 matching bases. This CDR3 is built from 17 residues. Germline CDR1 SGHVS, CDR2 FNYEAQ. V lost 0 bases to trimming and J lost 3 bases, with 14 bases between them. Incomplete CDR3 DNA: TGTGCCAGCAGCTTAGCGCGGGCAGGGGCTGACACCGGGGAG. It encodes CASSLARAGADTGE. The entire CDR3 reads CASSLARAGADTGELFF.

About this clone: The sequence runs out 3 residues before the end of the CDR3; the remainder is reconstructed from the germline J gene. This chain joins TRBV29-1 and TRBJ2-3; 10 bases are shared with TRBD1. Germline CDR1 SQVTM, CDR2 ANQGSEA. CDR3 size: 14 residues. The trim removed 5 bases at V and 0 bases at J, leaving 2 bases unmatched. CDR3 bases read: TGCAGCGTTCAGGACAGGGGGAGCACAGATACG. Its protein product is CSVQDRGSTDT. The full-length CDR3 reads as CSVQDRGSTDTQYF.

With respect to this clone: Coverage ceases 3 residues before the CDR3 finishes, and the germline J gene fills in the end. This chain uses TRBV14 with TRBJ2-7; D may be TRBD1 (6 bases). This CDR3 contains 13 residues. Germline loops: CDR1 SGHDN, CDR2 FVKESK. Trimming shortened V by 0 bases and J by 6 bases, and 9 bases separated the two germline ends. The CDR3 sequence is CASSQDGRGEQYF. CDR3 bases read: TGTGCCAGCAGCCAAGATGGCAGGGGCGAG.

As concerns this clone: Read sequence stops 3 residues before the CDR3 end, and the germline J gene provides the missing end. The rearrangement uses TRBV19 and TRBJ1-2; 7 bases agree with TRBD1. This CDR3 spans 14 amino acids. CDR1 is LNHDA and CDR2 is SQIVND in the germline V gene (reference sequence). V lost 1 base, J lost 4 bases, and 3 bases stayed unmatched. The CDR3 loop is CASSIGGQIYGYTF. The sequenced part of the CDR3 DNA is TGTGCCAGTAGTATAGGGGGACAGATCTATGGC.

With respect to this clone: The read halts 3 residues ahead of the CDR3 end, with the missing end drawn from the germline J gene. The chain recombines TRBV13 with TRBJ1-1; maybe TRBD1 (5 bases). V lost 1 base and J 1 base, leaving 16 bases between the germline ends. The CDR3 consists of 17 residues. The V gene's germline CDR1 is PRHDT and CDR2 FYEKMQ (reference sequence). The CDR3 loop is CASSLEGQGKPNTEAFF. CDR3 DNA, as far as it was read: TGTGCCAGCAGCTTAGAAGGGCAGGGCAAACCGAACACTGAA.

Turning to this clone: The read finishes 3 residues shy of the CDR3 end, and the germline J gene is used to complete it. The chain couples TRBV7-9 to TRBJ1-4; D gene unclear. This CDR3 is 15 amino acids long. The germline V gene encodes CDR1 SEHNR and CDR2 FQNEAQ (reference sequence). This chain's CDR3 is CASSSSSPYNSPLFF. The part of the CDR3 DNA that was read is TGTGCCAGCAGCTCTTCGAGCCCCTATAATTCACCA.

Details on this clone: The junction differs from germline at one of its ends, possibly a read error. The read ends 3 residues before the CDR3 terminus; that terminus is restored from the germline J gene. The chain recombines TRBV6-2 or TRBV6-3 with TRBJ2-3, with no clear D. This CDR3 is 12 amino acids long. In germline, CDR1 is MNHEY, CDR2 SVGEGT. The sequenced CDR3 bases are TGTACCAGCACGGGTGTCGAAGAGACG. This codes for CTSTGVEET. The full CDR3 protein reads CTSTGVEETQYF.

On this clone: The CDR3 end is not reached by the read, which stops 3 residues before it; the germline J gene fills it in. The chain recombines TRBV20-1 with TRBJ2-5; D call uncertain. The CDR3 is 14 residues long. Trimming removed 6 bases from V and 0 bases from J, with 14 bases in between. The germline V gene encodes CDR1 DFQATT and CDR2 SNEGSKA (reference sequence). The CDR3 sequence is CSAARYSYQETQYF. The part of the CDR3 DNA that was read is TGCAGTGCGGCCAGGTACTCTTACCAAGAGACC.

Turning to this clone: The junction shows a germline mismatch at one end, possibly a read error. The read falls 3 residues short of the CDR3 end, and the missing part is taken from the germline J gene. The same CDR3 is also encoded by other DNA sequences in this sample. The rearrangement links TRBV20-1 to TRBJ1-3; 9 bases are a match to TRBD1. The CDR3 is 14 residues long. Germline CDR1 reads DFQATT; CDR2 reads SNEGSKA (reference sequence). The CDR3 bases that were read are TGCAGTGCAGAACAGGGGGCGCGTGGAAACACT. This codes for CSAEQGARGNT. The CDR3 in full is CSAEQGARGNTIYF.

Turning to this clone: The DNA ends 3 residues before the CDR3 does, and the rest of the CDR3 is filled in from the germline J gene. The rearrangement uses TRBV7-3 and TRBJ1-2, with 11 bases matching TRBD1. The CDR3 length is 17 residues. Germline V gene data show CDR1 as SGHTA and CDR2 as FQGTGA. Trimming at V came to 0 bases and at J to 7 bases, leaving 10 bases not matched to a gene. The chain's CDR3 is CASSLTPDRGLISGYTF. Partial CDR3 DNA: TGTGCCAGCAGCTTAACCCCGGACAGGGGGCTGATCTCTGGC.